This T cell receptor beta chain was obtained from a study of T-cell reconstitution after alpha-beta-depleted transplantation in children. A TCRbeta library incorporating unique molecular identifiers was prepared. TCRdb called the PCR reads again in MiXCR, with one record for every CDR3 protein. In the table there are tens of thousands of distinct CDR3 sequences, 5.5% to 7.5% of which are singletons. This clonotype came up a few times. The CDR3 runs 14 residues. The V and J ends lost 5 bases and 4 bases, in that order; junction bases with no gene match: 5. In germline, CDR1 is SGHAT, CDR2 FQNNGV. Sequences were derived from PBMCs from the stem cell graft donor, sampled from the stem cell graft. The chain links TRBV11-2 to TRBJ1-3; the match to TRBD1 covers 7 bases. This clonotype was sampled from a human donor who donated a stem cell graft to a child with acute lymphoblastic leukemia. CDR3 region: CASSPGTAGNTIYF. Written as DNA, the CDR3 is TGTGCCAGCAGCCCCGGGACAGCGGGAAACACCATATATTTT. Filled out from reference TRBV11-2 and TRBJ1-3, the complete variable domain reads EAGVAQSPRYKIIEKRQSVAFWCNPISGHATLYWYQQILGQGPKLLIQFQNNGVVDDSQLPKDRFSAERLKGVDSTLKIQPAKLEDSAVYLCASSPGTAGNTIYFGEGSWLTVV.